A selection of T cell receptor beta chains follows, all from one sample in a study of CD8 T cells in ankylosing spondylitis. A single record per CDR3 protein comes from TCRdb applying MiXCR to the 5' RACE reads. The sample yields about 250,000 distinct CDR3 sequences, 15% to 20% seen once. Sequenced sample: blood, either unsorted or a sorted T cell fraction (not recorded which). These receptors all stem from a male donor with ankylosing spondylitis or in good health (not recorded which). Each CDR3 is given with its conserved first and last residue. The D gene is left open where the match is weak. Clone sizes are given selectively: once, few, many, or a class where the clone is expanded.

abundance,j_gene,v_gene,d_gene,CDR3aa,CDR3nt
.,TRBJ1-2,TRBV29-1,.,CSVEGPWGYTF,TGCAGCGTTGAAGGCCCGTGGGGCTACACCTTC
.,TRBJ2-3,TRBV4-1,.,CASSLDNRPDTQYF,TGCGCCAGCAGCTTAGACAACCGCCCGGATACGCAGTATTTT
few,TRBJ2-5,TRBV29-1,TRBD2,CSVKGWRGEETQYF,TGCAGCGTTAAAGGGTGGCGGGGGGAAGAGACCCAGTACTTC
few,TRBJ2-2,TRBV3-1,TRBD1,CASSPGQGWELFF,TGTGCCAGCAGCCCGGGACAGGGCTGGGAGCTGTTTTTT
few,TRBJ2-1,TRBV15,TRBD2,CATSIEGGLGLSNEQFF,TGTGCCACCAGCATAGAGGGGGGACTAGGGTTATCCAATGAGCAGTTCTTC
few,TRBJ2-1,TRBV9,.,CASSVGEIGYNEQFF,TGTGCCAGCAGCGTAGGTGAAATTGGATACAATGAGCAGTTCTTC
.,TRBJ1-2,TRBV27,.,CASSLTGSYGYTF,TGTGCCAGCAGTCTGACAGGCTCCTATGGCTACACCTTC
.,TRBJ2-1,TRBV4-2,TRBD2,CASSQYLAESSYNEQFF,TGTGCCAGCAGCCAATATCTAGCGGAGAGCTCCTACAATGAGCAGTTCTTC
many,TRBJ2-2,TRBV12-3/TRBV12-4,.,CASSLGGDVPYTGELFF,TGTGCCAGCAGTTTAGGGGGGGACGTACCTTACACCGGGGAGCTGTTTTTT
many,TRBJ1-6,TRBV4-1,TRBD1,CASRLEGGPPWNSPLHF,TGCGCCAGCAGGCTCGAAGGGGGCCCTCCTTGGAATTCACCCCTCCACTTT
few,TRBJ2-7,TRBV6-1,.,CASSDPIDYEQYF,TGTGCCAGCAGTGATCCCATTGACTACGAGCAGTACTTC
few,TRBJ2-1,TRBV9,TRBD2,CASSVASGGAYNEQFF,TGTGCCAGCAGCGTAGCTAGCGGGGGGGCTTACAATGAGCAGTTCTTC
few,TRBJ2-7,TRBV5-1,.,CASSLGQGNGQYF,TGCGCCAGCAGCTTGGGGCAGGGAAATGGGCAGTACTTC
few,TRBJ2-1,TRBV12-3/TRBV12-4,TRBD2,CASSLPEGLAGANEQFF,TGTGCCAGCAGTTTACCCGAGGGACTAGCGGGAGCCAATGAGCAGTTCTTC
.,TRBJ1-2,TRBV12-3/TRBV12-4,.,CASSLQPDSLNYGYTF,TGTGCCAGCAGTTTACAACCGGACAGCTTGAACTATGGCTACACCTTC
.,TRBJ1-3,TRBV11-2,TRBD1,CASSSGTGVFGNTIYF,TGTGCCAGCAGCTCCGGGACAGGGGTTTTTGGAAACACCATATATTTT
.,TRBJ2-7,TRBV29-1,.,CSVNRDGSYEQYF,TGCAGCGTAAACCGGGACGGCTCCTACGAGCAGTACTTC
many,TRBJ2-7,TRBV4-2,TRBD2,CASSQEKILRGGTYEQYF,TGTGCCAGCAGCCAAGAGAAGATTCTCCGCGGGGGGACCTACGAGCAGTACTTC
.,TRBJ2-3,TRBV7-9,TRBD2,CASSLVREGMDTQYF,TGTGCCAGCAGCTTAGTGCGGGAGGGCATGGATACGCAGTATTTT
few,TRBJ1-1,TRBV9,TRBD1,CASSARQGSTEAFF,TGTGCCAGCAGCGCCCGACAGGGTAGCACTGAAGCTTTCTTT
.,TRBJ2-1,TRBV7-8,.,CASSLAKDRPNEQFF,TGTGCCAGCAGCTTAGCCAAAGACCGACCCAATGAGCAGTTCTTC
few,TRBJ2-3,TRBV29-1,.,CSAPGTPPDTQYF,TGCAGCGCCCCCGGGACCCCACCAGATACGCAGTATTTT
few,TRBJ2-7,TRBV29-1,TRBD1,CSVARGLTYEQYF,TGCAGCGTTGCCAGGGGGCTAACCTACGAGCAGTACTTC
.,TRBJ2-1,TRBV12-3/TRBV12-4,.,CASSLGGRGGYNEQFF,TGTGCCAGCAGTTTAGGGGGTAGGGGGGGTTACAATGAGCAGTTCTTC
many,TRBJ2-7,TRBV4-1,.,CASSRDDSASYEQYF,TGCGCCAGCAGCCGTGACGACAGTGCGTCCTACGAGCAGTACTTC
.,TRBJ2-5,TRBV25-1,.,CASTPPGAMGETQYF,TGTGCCAGCACCCCCCCGGGGGCGATGGGAGAGACCCAGTACTTC
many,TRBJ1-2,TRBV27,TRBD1,CASSPRQGTNYGYTF,TGTGCCAGCAGTCCTCGACAGGGAACTAACTATGGCTACACCTTC
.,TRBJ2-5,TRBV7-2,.,CASSPPETGNQETQYF,TGTGCCAGCAGCCCCCCCGAGACAGGAAACCAAGAGACCCAGTACTTC
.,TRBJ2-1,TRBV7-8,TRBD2,CASSLMGGGPDEQFF,TGTGCCAGCAGCCTCATGGGGGGAGGGCCGGATGAGCAGTTCTTC
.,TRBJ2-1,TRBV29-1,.,CSVEGVIPSRSYNEQFF,TGCAGCGTTGAAGGGGTCATCCCAAGTCGCTCCTACAATGAGCAGTTCTTC
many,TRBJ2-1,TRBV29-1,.,CSVQGTKLYNEQFF,TGCAGCGTCCAGGGGACAAAACTCTACAATGAGCAGTTCTTC
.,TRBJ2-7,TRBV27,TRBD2,CASSFASGTEQYF,TGTGCCAGCAGTTTCGCTAGCGGCACCGAGCAGTACTTC
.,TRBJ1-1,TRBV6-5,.,CASSYSEGSTEAFF,TGTGCCAGCAGTTACTCGGAGGGTAGCACTGAAGCTTTCTTT
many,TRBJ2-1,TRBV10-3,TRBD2,CAISAPMTSGEYNEQFF,TGTGCCATCAGTGCCCCCATGACTAGCGGAGAATACAATGAGCAGTTCTTC
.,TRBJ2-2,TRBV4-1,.,CASSQAGLPGELFF,TGCGCCAGCAGCCAAGCAGGTTTACCCGGGGAGCTGTTTTTT
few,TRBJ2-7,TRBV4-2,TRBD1,CASSQDRGQYF,TGTGCCAGCAGCCAGGACAGGGGACAGTACTTC